The 24 T cell receptor beta chains presented below share a single source sample, sequenced in a study of T cell repertoires in cytomegalovirus infection. Their recognized antigens are unknown. In TCRdb, the reads were re-called with MiXCR into one record per CDR3 protein. Of fewer than 850,000 distinct CDR3 sequences in the sample, almost 30% were seen once. The material sequenced was cultured CD8+ T cells from PBMCs, taken from culture after CMV antigen stimulation. Receptors were obtained from a human donor in good health (CMV status not recorded). Some clones in this sample may be carry-over from other donors' samples.

The sample holds a few counts of this clonotype. V gene TRBV27 combines with J gene TRBJ2-5; TRBD1 agrees at 10 bases. This CDR3 is built from 16 residues. Trimming removed 3 bases from V and 5 bases from J; junction bases left unmatched: 9. CDR1 MNHEY and CDR2 SMNVEV come from the germline V gene (reference sequence). This chain's CDR3 is CASSLFGTGVRETQYF. The CDR3 DNA reads as TGTGCCAGCAGTTTGTTCGGGACAGGGGTTCGGGAGACCCAGTACTTC.

This clonotype was observed a handful of times. J is TRBJ1-1 and V is TRBV5-1; the D is unclear. Trimming removed 4 bases at V and 3 bases at J, with 16 bases between. The CDR3 sequence is 15 residues long. Germline assignment: CDR1 SGHRS and CDR2 YFSETQ. The DNA of the CDR3 is TGCGCCAGCAGCCCCTTACCCAACGGGGACACTGAAGCTTTCTTT. Translation gives CASSPLPNGDTEAFF.

This chain connects TRBV2 to TRBJ1-2; D is perhaps TRBD1 (5 bases). Germline-derived CDR1 and CDR2 are SNHLY and FYNNEI. The CDR3 totals 14 residues. The ends were cut back, 6 bases at V and 5 bases at J, with 16 bases in the middle. The CDR3 DNA reads TGTGCCAGCAGGGGGATCGAGGGGTCATATGGCTACACCTTC. Translating gives CASRGIEGSYGYTF.

The table lists this clonotype with a few counts. The CDR3 reads CASSLVGTGTYEQYF. CDR3 DNA: TGTGCCAGCAGCCTGGTTGGGACAGGGACCTACGAGCAGTACTTC. This chain connects TRBV7-9 to TRBJ2-7, with 9 bases identical to TRBD1. CDR3 length equals 15 residues. J gave up 2 bases and V 5 bases, and 7 bases lay outside the gene matches. Germline V gene lookup returns CDR1 SEHNR and CDR2 FQNEAQ (reference sequence).

The chain joins TRBV7-6 to TRBJ2-3; TRBD2 agrees at 11 bases. V dropped 4 bases and J dropped 1; count of bases not matched to a gene: 10. This CDR3 is 18 amino acids long. Germline loops: CDR1 SGHVS, CDR2 FNYEAQ. CDR3 nucleotide sequence: TGTGCCAGCAGCTATATAGCGGGGGGGCCAGGGGGCACAGATACGCAGTATTTT. Its translation: CASSYIAGGPGGTDTQYF. The full variable domain, in which reference TRBV7-6 and TRBJ2-3 provide the parts outside the CDR3, is GAGVSQSPRYKVTKRGQDVALRCDPISGHVSLYWYRQALGQGPEFLTYFNYEAQQDKSGLPNDRFSAERPEGSISTLTIQRTEQRDSAMYRCASSYIAGGPGGTDTQYFGPGTRLTVL.

The table lists this clonotype with many counts. J is TRBJ1-5 and V is TRBV12-3 or TRBV12-4; TRBD1 matches at 8 bases. J gave up 4 bases and V 7 bases, and 6 bases lay outside the gene matches. This CDR3 contains 14 residues. CDR3 DNA: TGTGCCAGCAACGACAGGGGCCGAAATCAGCCCCAGCATTTT. Translation gives CASNDRGRNQPQHF.

This clonotype was counted between two and nine times. CDR3 bases: TGTGCCAGCGTCAATACGGAGGGGTCGGCTTTCTTT. Protein product: CASVNTEGSAFF. The chain combines TRBV6-5 with TRBJ1-1; a weak D match, TRBD1 (5 bases). The germline CDR1 and CDR2 sequences are MNHEY and SVGAGI. Deletions cut 8 bases from V and 11 bases from J, with 18 bases between. This CDR3 is built from 12 residues.

CDR3 DNA: TGCGCCAGCAGTGAGAAGCAGACACATGGCTACACCTTC. Protein: CASSEKQTHGYTF. The rearrangement joins TRBV10-1 to TRBJ1-2; unclear D gene. CDR1 is WNHNN, CDR2 SYGVQD, per germline (reference sequence). Between the trimmed V and J ends, which lost 2 bases and 6 bases, there was a span of 10 bases. The length of the CDR3 is 13 residues.

The sample holds a few counts of this clonotype. The V and J genes are TRBV7-6 and TRBJ2-3; TRBD1 matches at 7 bases. In germline, CDR1 is SGHVS, CDR2 FNYEAQ. Trimming at V came to 2 bases and at J to 14 bases, leaving 7 bases not matched to a gene. The CDR3 has 12 amino acids. CDR3 DNA sequence: TGTGCCAGCAGCTTAAAAGAGGGGGCGAGGTATTTT. It yields the protein CASSLKEGARYF.

This clonotype turned up a few times. V and J are TRBV4-1 and TRBJ2-4, with D perhaps being TRBD1 or TRBD2 (5 bases each). CDR1 is MGHRA and CDR2 is YSYEKL in the germline V gene. Trimming left V 0 bases short and J 3 bases short, with 12 bases between. CDR3 length: 16 amino acids. The CDR3 region has the DNA TGCGCCAGCAGCCAAGAGGCAGGGAGAGTCAAAAACATTCAGTACTTC. This encodes CASSQEAGRVKNIQYF.

This chain joins TRBV12-3 or TRBV12-4 and TRBJ1-1; 9 bases are shared with TRBD1. The V gene end was trimmed by 5 bases and the J gene end by 1 base; junction bases not matched to a gene: 2. CDR3 length equals 14 residues. The CDR3 coding sequence is TGTGCCAGCAGTGGGACAGGGAAGAACACTGAAGCTTTCTTT. It translates to CASSGTGKNTEAFF.

Many counts were recorded for this clonotype. This rearrangement joins TRBV7-9 to TRBJ2-5; 9 bases match TRBD1. This CDR3 region has 14 residues. Losses at the gene ends were 7 bases for V and 4 bases for J; bases not matched to a gene: 7. Looked up from germline, CDR1 is SEHNR and CDR2 is FQNEAQ (reference sequence). The CDR3 loop is CASNRQGGRETQYF. CDR3 coding DNA: TGTGCCAGCAACCGACAGGGGGGTAGAGAGACCCAGTACTTC.

There are a few counts of this clonotype. The gene calls are TRBV6-2 or TRBV6-3 and TRBJ2-1; 7 positions match TRBD1. The J segment lost 5 bases and the V segment lost 2 bases, leaving 3 bases of the junction unmatched. This CDR3 has 14 amino acids. CDR1 is MNHEY, CDR2 SVGEGT, per germline. The CDR3 region has the DNA TGTGCCAGCAGTTACATGGGACAGCACAATGAGCAGTTCTTC. As protein: CASSYMGQHNEQFF.

At least ten counts were recorded for this clonotype. The chain couples TRBV7-6 to TRBJ1-6; D gene ambiguous. Germline V lookup: CDR1 SGHVS, CDR2 FNYEAQ. Trimming stripped 2 bases from V and 1 base from J, with 21 bases between. The CDR3 covers 20 residues. Here the CDR3 DNA reads TGTGCCAGCAGCTTATATGCTACGGAGGGTTTTGGATCCTATAATTCACCCCTCCACTTT. Its translation: CASSLYATEGFGSYNSPLHF. The full variable domain, in which reference TRBV7-6 and TRBJ1-6 provide the parts outside the CDR3, is GAGVSQSPRYKVTKRGQDVALRCDPISGHVSLYWYRQALGQGPEFLTYFNYEAQQDKSGLPNDRFSAERPEGSISTLTIQRTEQRDSAMYRCASSLYATEGFGSYNSPLHFGNGTRLTVT.

To note about this clonotype: This may be a read error: a much more frequent sequence differs by one nucleotide. The chain is built from TRBV7-2 and TRBJ2-7; 7 positions match TRBD1. The CDR3 spans 12 residues. The germline V gene encodes CDR1 SGHTA and CDR2 FQGNSA. The CDR3 sequence: CAGSLAGGEQYV. CDR3 bases: TGTGCCGGCAGCTTAGCAGGGGGCGAGCAGTACGTC.

This chain joins TRBV28 and TRBJ1-1; 7 nucleotides match TRBD1. Germline CDR1 MDHEN, CDR2 SYDVKM. V was clipped by 3 bases and J by 1 base; unmatched bases: 11. The CDR3 consists of 17 residues. The CDR3 nucleotides read TGTGCCAGCAGTTTCCTAATGAAGGGGGCCACGAACACTGAAGCTTTCTTT. This encodes CASSFLMKGATNTEAFF.

This chain links TRBV2 with TRBJ1-2; a possible D gene is TRBD1 (6 bases). V lost 6 bases and J 3 bases, leaving 8 bases between the germline ends. The CDR3 extends over 12 amino acids. CDR1 and CDR2 (germline): SNHLY, FYNNEI. CDR3 nucleotides: TGTGCCAGCAGGGACAGTTACTATGGCTACACCTTC. Translating it yields CASRDSYYGYTF.

This clonotype was picked up a small number of times. V gene TRBV25-1 combines with J gene TRBJ2-2, with unresolved D. Between the trimmed V and J ends, which lost 1 base and 6 bases, there was a span of 3 bases. Germline V gives CDR1 MGHDK, CDR2 SYGVNS. CDR3 length equals 12 residues. CDR3 in amino acids: CASSEFPGELFF. The CDR3 DNA is TGTGCCAGCAGTGAATTTCCCGGGGAGCTGTTTTTT.

This clonotype was found a few times. CDR3 nucleotides: TGTGCCAGCAGTGCAGGGGGCAGCTCCTACAATGAGCAGTTCTTC. Translation: CASSAGGSSYNEQFF. The chain combines TRBV6-4 with TRBJ2-1, with 8 positions matching TRBD1. V lost 4 bases to trimming and J lost 0 bases; unmatched junction nucleotides: 2. Germline CDR1 reads MRHNA; CDR2 reads SNTAGT. The CDR3 has 15 residues.

This clonotype has more than one count but fewer than ten. V gene TRBV12-3 or TRBV12-4 combines with J gene TRBJ2-3; a weak D match, TRBD2 (5 bases). The germline V and J ends were trimmed by 0 bases and 10 bases, with 14 bases remaining between them. The CDR3 spans 14 residues. CDR3 nucleotide sequence: TGTGCCAGCAGTTTAGCACGTATCGGGATGGCGCAGTATTTT. Its translation is CASSLARIGMAQYF.

Worth noting for this clonotype: This could be a read error, since a much larger clone is one nucleotide away. CDR3 sequence: CTSTPLGTNTEAFF. DNA for the CDR3: TGTACCAGCACCCCGTTGGGAACGAACACTGAAGCTTTCTTT. This chain uses TRBV7-9 with TRBJ1-1; no clear D. The CDR3 runs 14 residues. CDR1 SEHNR and CDR2 FQNEAQ come from the germline V gene (reference sequence).

V is TRBV24-1 and J is TRBJ2-7; D might be TRBD1 or TRBD2, each matching 5 bases. The CDR3 is 14 amino acids. Per the germline V gene, CDR1 is KGHDR and CDR2 is SFDVKD. V lost 7 bases, J lost 5 bases, and 17 bases lay in between. Written as DNA, the CDR3 is TGTGCCACCAGCCCCCGAGGGGAAGAGAACGAGCAGTACTTC. It is translated as CATSPRGEENEQYF.

This chain uses TRBV15 with TRBJ1-1; no firm D call. The CDR3 is made up of 14 amino acids. Germline CDR1 and CDR2: LNHNV and YYDKDF (reference sequence). V lost 1 base and J 7 bases, leaving 13 bases between the germline ends. The CDR3 sequence is CATSRVGGASEAFF. CDR3 sequence (DNA): TGTGCCACCAGCAGAGTGGGAGGAGCGAGTGAAGCTTTCTTT.

This clonotype was seen a handful of times. The chain employs TRBV28 and TRBJ2-7, with TRBD1 matching 7 bases. Germline trimming cut 5 bases from V and 4 bases from J; bases unmatched to any gene: 11. In germline, CDR1 is MDHEN, CDR2 SYDVKM. The CDR3 extends over 15 amino acids. For the CDR3, the DNA is TGTGCCAGCAGTCTGACAGGGTATAGAGCATACGAGCAGTACGTC. Its translation is CASSLTGYRAYEQYV.